This TCR beta chain was identified during a study of blood T cell repertoires in COVID-19. Whole-study context: Both acute and convalescent COVID-19 samples were obtained from the United States, Italy and Spain. In each case, the material was cDNA or gDNA derived from T cells, B-cell-depleted T cells, or PBMCs.

In the study's own analysis: From reference gene primer amplification, estimates of nucleated cell counts were derived. The repertoire was sequenced with immunoSEQ multiplex PCR; TCRdb's copy has only in-frame clones and lacks some. Clone size and the V and J calls come from that table; the DNA yielded D and trimming. This sample has about 75,000 clones; roughly 90% occur once, and the top ten carry around 2.5%. This CDR3 contains 14 residues. Germline loops: CDR1 KGHDR, CDR2 SFDVKD. Losses at the gene ends were 7 bases for V and 4 bases for J; bases not matched to a gene: 5. The chain uses TRBV24-1 and TRBJ1-1; 10 bases line up with TRBD1. The sequence came from a human donor in a cohort sampled during active COVID-19. The sequenced sample consisted of peripheral blood. The chain's CDR3 is CATSPGTGVTEAFF. CDR3 nucleotides: TGTGCCACCAGCCCCGGGACAGGGGTCACTGAAGCTTTCTTT.